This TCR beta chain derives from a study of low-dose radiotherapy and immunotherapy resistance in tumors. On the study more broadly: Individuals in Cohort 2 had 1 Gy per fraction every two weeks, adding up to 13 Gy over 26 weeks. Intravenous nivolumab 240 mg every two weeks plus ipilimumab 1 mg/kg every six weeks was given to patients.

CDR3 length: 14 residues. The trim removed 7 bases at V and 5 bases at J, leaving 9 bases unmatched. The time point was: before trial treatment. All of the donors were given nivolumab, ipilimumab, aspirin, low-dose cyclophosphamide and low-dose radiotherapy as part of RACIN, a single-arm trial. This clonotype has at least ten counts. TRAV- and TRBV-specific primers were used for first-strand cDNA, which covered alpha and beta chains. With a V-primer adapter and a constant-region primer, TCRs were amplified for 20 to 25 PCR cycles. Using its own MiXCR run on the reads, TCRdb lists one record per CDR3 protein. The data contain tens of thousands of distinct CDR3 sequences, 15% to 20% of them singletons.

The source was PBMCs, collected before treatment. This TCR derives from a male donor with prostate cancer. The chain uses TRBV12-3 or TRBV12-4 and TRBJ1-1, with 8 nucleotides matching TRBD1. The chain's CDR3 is CASTSRTGRTEAFF. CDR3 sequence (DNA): TGTGCCAGCACCTCCCGGACAGGGAGGACTGAAGCTTTCTTT.